The 28 T cell receptor beta chains reported below all come from one sample, sequenced in a study of blood T cells in healthy people across ages. Together with a sample-barcoded 5' primer, a J-beta primer mix was included in a second PCR lasting about 7 to 11 cycles. In TCRdb, the 5' RACE reads were re-called with MiXCR into one record per CDR3 protein. The sample yields roughly 1.7 million distinct CDR3 sequences, approximately 32% seen once. Sequencing was done on a sample of blood. Receptor source: a woman in her 30s in good health.

This clonotype was recorded a few times. CDR3: CASRGGTANTGELFF. The CDR3 DNA reads as TGTGCCAGCAGAGGAGGTACTGCGAACACCGGGGAGCTGTTTTTT. J is TRBJ2-2 and V is TRBV2; a possible D gene is TRBD2 (5 bases). Trimming shortened V by 6 bases and J by 0 bases, and 11 bases separated the two germline ends. Germline CDR1 and CDR2: SNHLY and FYNNEI. The CDR3 extends over 15 amino acids.

The chain links TRBV9 to TRBJ2-1, with D possibly matching TRBD2 (5 bases). V gave up 4 bases and J gave up 7 bases, with 21 bases separating them. There are 16 residues in the CDR3. In germline, CDR1 is SGDLS, CDR2 YYNGEE. The CDR3 here is CASSPSADARGNEQFF. The CDR3 nucleotides read TGTGCCAGCAGCCCAAGTGCGGACGCTCGGGGTAATGAGCAGTTCTTC.

The J gene is TRBJ2-7, the V gene TRBV28; D gene ambiguous. Germline loops: CDR1 MDHEN, CDR2 SYDVKM. The V end lost 2 bases, the J end lost 0 bases, and 8 bases lay between the germline ends. CDR3 size: 14 residues. This chain's CDR3 is CASSLTLGSYEQYF. The CDR3 DNA sequence: TGTGCCAGCAGTTTAACGTTGGGCTCCTACGAGCAGTACTTC.

The chain recombines TRBV2 with TRBJ2-5, with a tentative D call TRBD2 (7 bases). The V gene lost 10 bases and the J gene lost 5 bases, with 20 bases spanning the gap. The CDR3 is 14 amino acids. CDR1 and CDR2 from the germline V gene are SNHLY and FYNNEI. CDR3 loop: CAMGAAGEYETQYF. Written as DNA, the CDR3 is TGTGCCATGGGGGCTGCGGGGGAATACGAGACCCAGTACTTC. The full variable domain, completed using reference TRBV2 and TRBJ2-5, is EPEVTQTPSHQVTQMGQEVILRCVPISNHLYFYWYRQILGQKVEFLVSFYNNEISEKSEIFDDQFSVERPDGSNFTLKIRSTKLEDSAMYFCAMGAAGEYETQYFGPGTRLLVL.

V usage is TRBV3-1 and J usage is TRBJ2-7, with TRBD1 matching over 10 bases. The germline V gene encodes CDR1 LGHDT and CDR2 YNNKEL (reference sequence). This CDR3 spans 16 amino acids. V gave up 4 bases and J gave up 5 bases; unmatched junction bases: 11. CDR3 amino acids: CASSPDSGQGIDEQYF. The CDR3 nucleotides read TGTGCCAGCAGCCCGGACTCGGGACAGGGGATAGACGAGCAGTACTTC.

V gene TRBV6-6 combines with J gene TRBJ1-1, with D tentatively TRBD1 (5 bases). Germline lookup yields CDR1 MNHNY and CDR2 SVGAGI (reference sequence). This CDR3 contains 13 residues. The V and J ends lost 2 bases and 5 bases respectively, with 9 bases between them. The CDR3 DNA sequence: TGTGCCAGCAGTTACACCAAGGGGACTGAAGCTTTCTTT. Protein: CASSYTKGTEAFF.

This clonotype has a handful of counts. V and J are TRBV12-3 or TRBV12-4 and TRBJ1-2, with 7 bases that match TRBD1. The CDR3 spans 13 residues. Unmatched junction bases numbered 4, after V lost 5 bases and J lost 4 bases. The CDR3 is CASSGTEIYGYTF. DNA for the CDR3: TGTGCCAGCAGTGGGACAGAAATCTATGGCTACACCTTC.

This chain links TRBV30 with TRBJ1-2; D ambiguous. Trimming stripped 1 base from V and 2 bases from J, with 8 bases between. Germline values: CDR1 GTSNPN, CDR2 SVGIG (reference sequence). The CDR3 totals 13 residues. Here the CDR3 DNA reads TGTGCCTGGAGTGCGGTAGCAAACTATGGCTACACCTTC. Protein sequence: CAWSAVANYGYTF.

Here the CDR3 DNA reads TGTGCCAGCAGCTTCGGACTAGCGGAGAACACCGGGGAGCTGTTTTTT. Its protein product is CASSFGLAENTGELFF. V and J are TRBV5-5 and TRBJ2-2; TRBD2 matches at 10 bases. Germline CDR1 reads SGHKS; CDR2 reads YYEKEE (reference sequence). Trimming took 2 bases from V and 1 from J; bases not matched to a gene: 2. CDR3 length: 16 residues.

This clonotype was found a few times. This sequence joins TRBV11-2 and TRBJ2-7; no firm D call. CDR1 is SGHAT, CDR2 FQNNGV, per germline. The V gene lost 0 bases and the J gene lost 1 base, with 10 bases spanning the gap. The CDR3 extends over 15 amino acids. This chain's CDR3 is CASSLDPIGSYEQYF. DNA of the CDR3: TGTGCCAGCAGCTTAGATCCCATAGGTTCCTACGAGCAGTACTTC.

The chain carries TRBV3-1 and TRBJ2-5; 8 bases are a match to TRBD2. The germline gives CDR1 LGHDT, CDR2 YNNKEL (reference sequence). The CDR3 has 16 residues. The J segment lost 11 bases and the V segment lost 3 bases, leaving 17 bases of the junction unmatched. The CDR3 loop reads CASSQGFPGLGGWQYF. The CDR3 bases are TGTGCCAGCAGCCAGGGATTTCCGGGACTAGGGGGGTGGCAGTACTTC.

The J gene is TRBJ2-1, the V gene TRBV7-2; 14 bases are a match to TRBD2. This CDR3 spans 17 amino acids. The germline V gene has CDR1 SGHTA and CDR2 FQGNSA. The ends lost 1 base at V and 3 bases at J; junction bases unmatched: 2. The CDR3 DNA sequence: TGTGCCAGCAGCTTAGGGACTAGCGGGGGGTTCTACAATGAGCAGTTCTTC. This codes for CASSLGTSGGFYNEQFF. Full variable domain (rest looked up from reference TRBV7-2 and TRBJ2-1): GAGVSQSPSNKVTEKGKDVELRCDPISGHTALYWYRQSLGQGLEFLIYFQGNSAPDKSGLPSDRFSAERTGGSVSTLTIQRTQQEDSAVYLCASSLGTSGGFYNEQFFGPGTRLTVL.

This chain joins TRBV7-2 and TRBJ2-7; a possible D gene is TRBD1 (6 bases). V shed 5 bases and J shed 1 base, with 15 bases lying between them. The CDR3 length is 15 residues. The V gene's germline CDR1 is SGHTA and CDR2 FQGNSA. The CDR3 DNA reads as TGTGCCAGCAGCCCAGAGGGACAAATATCCTACGAGCAGTACTTC. This encodes CASSPEGQISYEQYF.

The rearrangement uses TRBV4-1 and TRBJ1-1, with D perhaps TRBD1 (5 bases). The CDR3 totals 15 residues. With 4 bases removed from V and 6 bases from J, the gap between germline ends came to 18 bases. CDR1 and CDR2 (germline): MGHRA, YSYEKL. CDR3 in amino acids: CASSRSPGTLSEAFF. The CDR3 DNA is TGCGCCAGCAGCCGTTCTCCGGGGACGCTATCTGAAGCTTTCTTT.

The V and J genes are TRBV21-1 and TRBJ1-4. TRBV21-1 is listed as a pseudogene. CDR3 length: 8 amino acids. The CDR3, as DNA: TGTGCCAGCAGAAAACTGTTTTTT. Its translation: CASRKLFF.

Details on this clonotype: The junction departs from germline at one end; a sequencing error may be responsible. This chain joins TRBV28 and TRBJ2-7; 8 bases align to TRBD1. Per germline, CDR1 MDHEN and CDR2 SYDVKM. The CDR3 consists of 14 residues. DNA for the CDR3: TGTGCCTGCAGTTACCCGGACAGGGCCTACGAGCAGTACTTC. Translating gives CACSYPDRAYEQYF.

This sequence joins TRBV5-1 and TRBJ2-1, with 10 nucleotides matching TRBD2. Germline V gene lookup returns CDR1 SGHRS and CDR2 YFSETQ. J gave up 9 bases and V 3 bases, and 9 bases lay outside the gene matches. The CDR3 has 15 amino acids. The CDR3 bases are TGCGCCAGCAGCTCCCTTGAGGTAGCGGGGGGTGAGCAGTTCTTC. It codes for CASSSLEVAGGEQFF.

V usage is TRBV20-1 and J usage is TRBJ2-1; maybe TRBD2 (6 bases). This CDR3 is 14 amino acids long. Trimming took off 3 bases at V and 3 bases at J, with 12 bases between the two ends. CDR1 is DFQATT and CDR2 is SNEGSKA in the germline V gene (reference sequence). This CDR3 is CSASPGSGYNEQFF. In DNA, the CDR3 is TGCAGTGCTAGTCCCGGGAGTGGCTACAATGAGCAGTTCTTC.

The chain is built from TRBV28 and TRBJ2-1; 13 bases agree with TRBD2. Trimming cost V 1 base and J 8 bases; bases outside gene matches: 8. The CDR3 covers 17 residues. Germline assignment: CDR1 MDHEN and CDR2 SYDVKM. Here the CDR3 reads CASSLSRTSGSIYEQFF. The CDR3 nucleotides read TGTGCCAGCAGTTTATCCCGGACTAGCGGGAGCATCTATGAGCAGTTCTTC.

On this clonotype: An end of the junction does not agree with germline; a read error may underlie this. The CDR3 DNA reads as TGCGCCGGCAGCGCCGGCGGCGGGGGGAACGAGCAGTACTTC. Amino acids: CAGSAGGGGNEQYF. The genes are TRBV5-1 and TRBJ2-7; 8 bases are shared with TRBD2. Germline CDR1 and CDR2: SGHRS and YFSETQ. The CDR3 covers 14 residues.

The rearrangement joins TRBV7-9 to TRBJ1-5, with a weak D call TRBD1 (6 bases). This CDR3 spans 16 amino acids. V was shortened by 5 bases and J by 1 base, with 15 bases between the two germline ends. Per the germline V gene, CDR1 is SEHNR and CDR2 is FQNEAQ (reference sequence). CDR3: CASSKGGQGSNQPQHF. For the CDR3, the DNA is TGTGCCAGCAGCAAAGGGGGTCAGGGCAGCAATCAGCCCCAGCATTTT. The full variable domain, in which reference TRBV7-9 and TRBJ1-5 provide the parts outside the CDR3, is DTGVSQNPRHKITKRGQNVTFRCDPISEHNRLYWYRQTLGQGPEFLTYFQNEAQLEKSRLLSDRFSAERPKGSFSTLEIQRTEQGDSAMYLCASSKGGQGSNQPQHFGDGTRLSIL.

The table lists this clonotype with a few counts. J is TRBJ2-5 and V is TRBV5-1, with D uncertain. Germline CDR1 is SGHRS and CDR2 is YFSETQ. The CDR3 length is 13 residues. V dropped 7 bases and J dropped 3 bases, with 13 bases sitting between them. This CDR3 reads CASAAAGEETQYF. CDR3 coding DNA: TGCGCCAGCGCCGCGGCCGGTGAAGAGACCCAGTACTTC.

The rearrangement joins TRBV14 to TRBJ1-2, with 9 nucleotides matching TRBD1. CDR3 size: 14 residues. In germline, CDR1 is SGHDN, CDR2 FVKESK. V lost 1 base and J lost 8; bases outside the gene matches: 5. The CDR3 coding sequence is TGTGCCAGCAGCCAAGGACGGACAGGGGACGGCTACACCTTC. Protein sequence: CASSQGRTGDGYTF.

This clonotype has a handful of counts. The genes are TRBV5-4 and TRBJ2-7, with D perhaps being TRBD1 or TRBD2 (5 bases each). Per germline, CDR1 SGHNT and CDR2 YYREEE (reference sequence). V was trimmed by 7 bases and J by 3 bases, leaving 17 bases between them. This CDR3 contains 14 residues. Here the CDR3 DNA reads TGTGCCAGCGGGTCGGGGCAGAGAAACTACGAGCAGTACTTC. Its protein product is CASGSGQRNYEQYF. Based on the CDR3 plus reference TRBV5-4 and TRBJ2-7, the full variable domain is ETGVTQSPTHLIKTRGQQVTLRCSSQSGHNTVSWYQQALGQGPQFIFQYYREEENGRGNFPPRFSGLQFPNYSSELNVNALELDDSALYLCASGSGQRNYEQYFGPGTRLTVT.

The J gene is TRBJ1-2, the V gene TRBV2, with D uncertain. V was trimmed by 9 bases and J by 4 bases, leaving 15 bases between them. Germline loops: CDR1 SNHLY, CDR2 FYNNEI. This CDR3 contains 13 residues. Here the CDR3 DNA reads TGTGCCAGTTTGGAAGAGTCGGTCTATGGCTACACCTTC. It encodes CASLEESVYGYTF.

Worth noting for this clonotype: At one end the junction does not follow the germline gene, possibly because of a read error. V gene TRBV30 combines with J gene TRBJ1-4; a possible D gene is TRBD1 (6 bases). Germline-derived CDR1 and CDR2 are GTSNPN and SVGIG (reference sequence). The CDR3 runs to 16 residues. The CDR3 DNA reads TGTGCCTGGAGTGACCTCGTCGCAGGGGAAGATGAAAAACCGTTTTTT. This encodes CAWSDLVAGEDEKPFF.

This rearrangement joins TRBV4-1 to TRBJ2-1; no reliable D call. The ends were cut back, 1 base at V and 12 bases at J, with 28 bases in the middle. This CDR3 spans 18 amino acids. CDR1 MGHRA and CDR2 YSYEKL come from the germline V gene. As DNA, the CDR3 is TGCGCCAGCAGCCAAGTAGGGATCTATGGCGGTGGGTTAGATGGGCAGTTCTTC. Residues: CASSQVGIYGGGLDGQFF.

Note on this clonotype: Compared with germline, one end of the junction differs, possibly owing to a read error. V gene TRBV29-1 combines with J gene TRBJ1-5; tentative D call: TRBD1 (5 bases). This CDR3 comprises 13 residues. Germline CDR1 SQVTM, CDR2 ANQGSEA. CDR3 sequence (DNA): TGCGGCGTTTTAATCACTGGGGGTCAGCCCCAGCATTTT. As protein: CGVLITGGQPQHF.